This TCR beta chain derives from a study of T cell changes during pregnancy in multiple sclerosis. Germline V lookup: CDR1 MNHNS, CDR2 SASEGT. Between the trimmed V and J ends, which lost 4 bases and 2 bases, there was a span of 12 bases. This CDR3 is built from 16 residues. TCRdb's copy holds only in-frame clones and misses some; the assay was immunoSEQ multiplex PCR. Among 70,000 to 80,000 clones listed, 92% were seen once. The sample here was peripheral blood, taken after pregnancy. The genes are TRBV6-1 and TRBJ1-6; D is undetermined. This TCR came from a female donor in good health, enrolled as a control in a pregnancy study. CDR3: CASSAVISTYNSPLHF. Written as DNA, the CDR3 is TGTGCCAGCAGTGCGGTGATAAGTACCTATAATTCACCCCTCCACTTT.